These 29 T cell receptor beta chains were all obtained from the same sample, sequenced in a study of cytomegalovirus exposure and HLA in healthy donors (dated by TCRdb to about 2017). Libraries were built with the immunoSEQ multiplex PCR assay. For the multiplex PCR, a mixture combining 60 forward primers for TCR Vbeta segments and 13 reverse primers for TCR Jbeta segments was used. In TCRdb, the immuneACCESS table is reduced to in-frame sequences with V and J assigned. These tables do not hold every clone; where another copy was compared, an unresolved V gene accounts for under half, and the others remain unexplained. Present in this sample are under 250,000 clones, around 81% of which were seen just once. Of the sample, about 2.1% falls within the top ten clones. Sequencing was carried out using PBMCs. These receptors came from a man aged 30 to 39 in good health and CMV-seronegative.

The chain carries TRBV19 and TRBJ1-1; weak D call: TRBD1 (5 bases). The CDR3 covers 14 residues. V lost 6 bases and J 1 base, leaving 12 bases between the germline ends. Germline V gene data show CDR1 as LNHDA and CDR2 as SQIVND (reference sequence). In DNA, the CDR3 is TGTGCCAGTAGCCTCAGACAGACGAACACTGAAGCTTTCTTT. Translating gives CASSLRQTNTEAFF.

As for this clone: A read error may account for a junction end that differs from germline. CDR3 sequence: CAIGPKAGVFF. CDR3 sequence (DNA): TGTGCCATCGGGCCGAAGGCAGGGGTCTTCTTC. The gene calls are TRBV10-3 and TRBJ2-7, with a weak D call TRBD1 (6 bases). There are 11 residues in the CDR3. Per germline, CDR1 ENHRY and CDR2 SYGVKD.

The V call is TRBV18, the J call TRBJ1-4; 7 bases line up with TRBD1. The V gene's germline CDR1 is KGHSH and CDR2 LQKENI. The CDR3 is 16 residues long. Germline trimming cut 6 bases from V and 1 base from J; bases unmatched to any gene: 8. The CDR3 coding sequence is TGTGCCAGCTCGCTGAGACAGGGACTAACTAATGAAAAACTGTTTTTT. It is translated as CASSLRQGLTNEKLFF. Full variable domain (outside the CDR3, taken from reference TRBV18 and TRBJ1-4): NAGVMQNPRHLVRRRGQEARLRCSPMKGHSHVYWYRQLPEEGLKFMVYLQKENIIDESGMPKERFSAEFPKEGPSILRIQQVVRGDSAAYFCASSLRQGLTNEKLFFGSGTQLSVL.

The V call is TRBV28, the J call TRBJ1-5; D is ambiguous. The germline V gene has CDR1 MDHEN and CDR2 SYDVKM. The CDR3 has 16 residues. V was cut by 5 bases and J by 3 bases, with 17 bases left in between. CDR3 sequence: CASSPERVTINQPQHF. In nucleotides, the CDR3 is TGTGCCAGCAGTCCAGAGAGGGTTACCATCAATCAGCCCCAGCATTTT. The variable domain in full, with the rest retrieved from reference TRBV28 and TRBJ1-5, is DVKVTQSSRYLVKRTGEKVFLECVQDMDHENMFWYRQDPGLGLRLIYFSYDVKMKEKGDIPEGYSVSREKKERFSLILESASTNQTSMYLCASSPERVTINQPQHFGDGTRLSIL.

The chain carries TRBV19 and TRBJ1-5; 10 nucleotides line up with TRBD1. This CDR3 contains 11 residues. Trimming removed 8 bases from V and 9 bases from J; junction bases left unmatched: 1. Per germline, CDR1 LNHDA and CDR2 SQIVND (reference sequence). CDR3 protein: CASGTGAPQHF. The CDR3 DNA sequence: TGTGCCAGTGGGACAGGGGCGCCCCAGCATTTT.

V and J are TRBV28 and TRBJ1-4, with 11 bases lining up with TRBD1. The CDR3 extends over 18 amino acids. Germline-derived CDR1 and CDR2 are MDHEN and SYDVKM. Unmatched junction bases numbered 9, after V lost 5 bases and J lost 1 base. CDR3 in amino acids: CASSPLGQGVRTNEKLFF. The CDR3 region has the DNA TGTGCCAGCAGTCCCCTGGGACAGGGGGTCAGAACTAATGAAAAACTGTTTTTT.

This chain's CDR3 is CASSLYPRETQYF. The CDR3 DNA follows: TGTGCCAGCAGTTTATATCCCCGGGAGACCCAGTACTTC. The chain uses TRBV27 and TRBJ2-5; D uncertain. Per germline, CDR1 MNHEY and CDR2 SMNVEV (reference sequence). The CDR3 spans 13 residues. V was pared by 1 base and J by 5 bases, with 8 bases between.

The CDR3 here is CASSLPGQGRDGYTF. The CDR3 region has the DNA TGTGCCAGCAGTTTACCGGGACAGGGGCGGGATGGCTACACCTTC. The chain employs TRBV28 and TRBJ1-2; 10 bases agree with TRBD1. CDR3 length: 15 amino acids. Germline V CDR1 and CDR2: MDHEN, SYDVKM. The trim removed 2 bases at V and 6 bases at J, leaving 6 bases unmatched.

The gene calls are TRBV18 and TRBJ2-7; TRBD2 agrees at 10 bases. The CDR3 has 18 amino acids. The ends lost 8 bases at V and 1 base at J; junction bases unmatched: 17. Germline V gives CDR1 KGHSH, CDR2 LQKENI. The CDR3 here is CASTPGGLAGGRSYEQYF. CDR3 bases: TGTGCCAGCACGCCTGGCGGGTTAGCGGGAGGAAGGTCCTACGAGCAGTACTTC.

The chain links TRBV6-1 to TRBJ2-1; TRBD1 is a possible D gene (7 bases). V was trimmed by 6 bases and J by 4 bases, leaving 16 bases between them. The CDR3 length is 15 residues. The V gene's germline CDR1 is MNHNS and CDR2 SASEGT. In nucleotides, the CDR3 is TGTGCCAGCAGCGCCAGGGGGGCTCGGTACAATGAGCAGTTCTTC. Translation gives CASSARGARYNEQFF.

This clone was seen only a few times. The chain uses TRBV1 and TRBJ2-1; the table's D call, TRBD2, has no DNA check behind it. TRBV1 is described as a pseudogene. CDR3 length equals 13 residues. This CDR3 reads CTSSPFLAGGKFF. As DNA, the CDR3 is TGCACCAGCAGCCCCTTCTTAGCGGGGGGAAAGTTCTTC.

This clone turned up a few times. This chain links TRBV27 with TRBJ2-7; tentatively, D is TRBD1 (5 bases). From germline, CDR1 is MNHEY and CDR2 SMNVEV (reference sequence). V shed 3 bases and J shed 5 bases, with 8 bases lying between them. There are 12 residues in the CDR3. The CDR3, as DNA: TGTGCCAGCAGTTTTCCAGGGAACGAGCAGTACTTC. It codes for CASSFPGNEQYF.

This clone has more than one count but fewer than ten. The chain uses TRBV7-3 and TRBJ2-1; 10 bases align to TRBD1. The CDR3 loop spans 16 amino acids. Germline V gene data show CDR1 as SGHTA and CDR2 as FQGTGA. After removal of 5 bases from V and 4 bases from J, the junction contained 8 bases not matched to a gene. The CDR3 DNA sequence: TGTGCCAGCAGCGGCCGGACAGGGGGAATTTACAATGAGCAGTTCTTC. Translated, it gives CASSGRTGGIYNEQFF.

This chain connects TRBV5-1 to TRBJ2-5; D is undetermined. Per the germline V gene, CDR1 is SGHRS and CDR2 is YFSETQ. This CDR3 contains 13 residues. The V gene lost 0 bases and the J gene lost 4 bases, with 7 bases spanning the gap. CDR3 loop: CASSLANPETQYF. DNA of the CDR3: TGCGCCAGCAGCTTGGCCAATCCAGAGACCCAGTACTTC. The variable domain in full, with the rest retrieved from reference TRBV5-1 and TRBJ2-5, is KAGVTQTPRYLIKTRGQQVTLSCSPISGHRSVSWYQQTPGQGLQFLFEYFSETQRNKGNFPGRFSGRQFSNSRSEMNVSTLELGDSALYLCASSLANPETQYFGPGTRLLVL.

The CDR3 coding sequence is TGCGCCAGCAGCCAACTAGCGGGAGGGGTCACCGGGGAGCTGTTTTTT. Encoded protein: CASSQLAGGVTGELFF. The rearrangement links TRBV4-1 to TRBJ2-2; 12 positions agree with TRBD2. This CDR3 is 16 amino acids long. In germline, CDR1 is MGHRA, CDR2 YSYEKL. The V gene end was trimmed by 2 bases and the J gene end by 4 bases; junction bases not matched to a gene: 2.

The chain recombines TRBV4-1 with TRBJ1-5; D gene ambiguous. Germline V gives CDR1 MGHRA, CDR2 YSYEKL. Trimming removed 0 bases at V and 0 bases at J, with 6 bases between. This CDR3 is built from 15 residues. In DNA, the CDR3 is TGCGCCAGCAGCCAAGATGAGGGTAGCAATCAGCCCCAGCATTTT. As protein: CASSQDEGSNQPQHF.

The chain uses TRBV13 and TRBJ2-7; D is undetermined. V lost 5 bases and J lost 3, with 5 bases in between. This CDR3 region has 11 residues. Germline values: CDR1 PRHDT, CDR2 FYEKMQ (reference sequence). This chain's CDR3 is CASSPLYEQYF. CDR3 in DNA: TGTGCCAGCAGCCCCCTCTACGAGCAGTACTTC.

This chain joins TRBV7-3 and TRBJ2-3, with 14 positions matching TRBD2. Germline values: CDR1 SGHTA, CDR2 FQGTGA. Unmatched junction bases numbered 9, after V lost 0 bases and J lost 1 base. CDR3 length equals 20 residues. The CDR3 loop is CASSLTSGTSGSSGTDTQYF. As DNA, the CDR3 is TGTGCCAGCAGCTTAACTTCGGGGACTAGCGGGAGCTCTGGCACAGATACGCAGTATTTT.

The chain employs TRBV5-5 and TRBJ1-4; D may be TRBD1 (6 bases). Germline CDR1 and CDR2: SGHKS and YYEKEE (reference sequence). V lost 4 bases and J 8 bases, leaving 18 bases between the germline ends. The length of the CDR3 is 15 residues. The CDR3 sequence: CASSQTPGVPEKLFF. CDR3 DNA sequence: TGTGCCAGCAGCCAGACCCCAGGGGTACCCGAAAAACTGTTTTTT.

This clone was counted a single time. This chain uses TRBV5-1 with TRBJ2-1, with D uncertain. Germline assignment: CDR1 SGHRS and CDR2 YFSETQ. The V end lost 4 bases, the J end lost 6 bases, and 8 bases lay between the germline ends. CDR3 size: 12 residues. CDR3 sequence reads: CASSLSSNEQFF. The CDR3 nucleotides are TGCGCCAGCAGCCTTAGCTCCAATGAGCAGTTCTTC.

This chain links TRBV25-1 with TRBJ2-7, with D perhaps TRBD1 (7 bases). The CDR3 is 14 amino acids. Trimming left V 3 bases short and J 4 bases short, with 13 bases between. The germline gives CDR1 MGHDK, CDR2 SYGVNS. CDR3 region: CASSEAGGRYEQYF. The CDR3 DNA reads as TGTGCCAGCAGTGAGGCAGGGGGGAGGTACGAGCAGTACTTC.

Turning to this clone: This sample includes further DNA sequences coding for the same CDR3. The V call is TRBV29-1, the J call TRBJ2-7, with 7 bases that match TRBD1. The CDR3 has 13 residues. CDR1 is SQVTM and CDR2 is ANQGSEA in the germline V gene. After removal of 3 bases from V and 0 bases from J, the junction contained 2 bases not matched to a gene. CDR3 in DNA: TGCAGCGTTGAGACAGGGAGCTCCTACGAGCAGTACTTC. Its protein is CSVETGSSYEQYF.

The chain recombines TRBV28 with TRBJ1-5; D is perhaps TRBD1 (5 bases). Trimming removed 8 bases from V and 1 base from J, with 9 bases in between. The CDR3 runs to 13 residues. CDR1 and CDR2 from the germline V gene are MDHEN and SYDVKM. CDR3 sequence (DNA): TGTGCCAGCCGTCGGGGGAGCAATCAGCCCCAGCATTTT. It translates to CASRRGSNQPQHF.

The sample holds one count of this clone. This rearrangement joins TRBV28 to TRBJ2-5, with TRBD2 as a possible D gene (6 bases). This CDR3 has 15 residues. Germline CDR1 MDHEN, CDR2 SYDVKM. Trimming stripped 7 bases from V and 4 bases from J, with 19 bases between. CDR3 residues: CASTISGVGGETQYF. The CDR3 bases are TGTGCCAGCACTATTAGCGGAGTTGGGGGAGAGACCCAGTACTTC.

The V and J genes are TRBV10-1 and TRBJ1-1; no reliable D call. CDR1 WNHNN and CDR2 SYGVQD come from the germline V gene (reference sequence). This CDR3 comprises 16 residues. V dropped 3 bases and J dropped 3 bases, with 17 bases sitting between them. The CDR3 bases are TGCGCCAGCAGTGAAACCGCCCTCGACAAGTACACTGAAGCTTTCTTT. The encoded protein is CASSETALDKYTEAFF.

Here the CDR3 DNA reads TGTGCCAGCAGCTCTGGGAGTCGGCCCCAGTACTTC. Its protein product is CASSSGSRPQYF. The chain recombines TRBV5-6 with TRBJ2-5, with a weak D call TRBD2 (5 bases). The CDR3 length is 12 residues. Germline V gene data show CDR1 as SGHDT and CDR2 as YYEEEE. The ends were cut back, 3 bases at V and 9 bases at J, with 12 bases in the middle.

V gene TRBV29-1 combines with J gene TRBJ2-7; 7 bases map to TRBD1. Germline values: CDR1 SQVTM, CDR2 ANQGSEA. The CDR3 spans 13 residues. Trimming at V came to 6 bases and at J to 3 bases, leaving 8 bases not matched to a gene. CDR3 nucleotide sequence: TGCAGCGTGCCGGGACAGAATTACTACGAGCAGTACTTC. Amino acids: CSVPGQNYYEQYF.

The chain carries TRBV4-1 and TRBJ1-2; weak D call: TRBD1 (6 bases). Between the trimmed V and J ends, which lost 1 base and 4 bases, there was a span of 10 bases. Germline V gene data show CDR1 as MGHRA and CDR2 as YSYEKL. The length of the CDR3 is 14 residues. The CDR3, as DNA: TGCGCCAGCAGCCAAGTAGGACAGCTCTATGGCTACACCTTC. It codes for CASSQVGQLYGYTF.

For the CDR3, the DNA is TGTGCCAGCAGTTTTACGACAGGGGGTAGTGGAAACACCATATATTTT. Translating it yields CASSFTTGGSGNTIYF. The rearrangement joins TRBV27 to TRBJ1-3; the match to TRBD1 covers 9 bases. The junction had 6 bases not matched to a gene; V was cut back by 3 bases and J by 3 bases. Germline V gene sequence: CDR1 MNHEY, CDR2 SMNVEV (reference sequence). The CDR3 spans 16 residues.